These T cell receptor beta chains were read from a single sample in a study of T cell responses to AZD1222 COVID-19 vaccine. Clones were sequenced by immunoSEQ multiplex PCR, and TCRdb holds only the in-frame ones, with some missing. The sample contains fewer than 130,000 clones, about 85% of which appear only once. The sample in question was peripheral blood, obtained on day 0 of AZD1222 vaccination. The receptors originated from an adult in good health. Both conserved end residues are part of each CDR3. A D gene is named only where the DNA matches it firmly. Size is stated for part of the rows, as once, few or many counts, or as a class when the clone is expanded.

CASSPRRRRGTNEKLFF	TGTGCCAGCAGCCCACGGCGTAGGCGCGGGACTAATGAAAAACTGTTTTTT	TRBV13	TRBJ1-4	-	-
CASTRGAAGGVSYEQYF	TGCGCCAGCACCCGGGGGGCAGCGGGAGGCGTCTCCTACGAGCAGTACTTC	TRBV5-1	TRBJ2-7	-	TRBD2
CASSSVAGGYTF	TGTGCCAGCAGCTCCGTGGCCGGTGGCTACACCTTC	TRBV7-9	TRBJ1-2	-	-
CASRSSYNSPLHF	TGTGCCAGCAGATCATCTTATAATTCACCCCTCCACTTT	TRBV6-5	TRBJ1-6	-	-
CASSEGPDRGRRKAFF	TGTGCCAGCAGTGAAGGGCCCGACAGGGGGCGGAGGAAAGCTTTCTTT	TRBV2	TRBJ1-1	-	TRBD1
CASSPTGKNTGELFF	TGTGCCAGCAGTCCGACAGGGAAGAACACCGGGGAGCTGTTTTTT	TRBV6-2/TRBV6-3	TRBJ2-2	-	TRBD1
CASSQAPAGSYNSPLHF	TGTGCCAGCAGCCAAGCCCCGGCTGGCTCCTATAATTCACCCCTCCACTTT	TRBV3-1/TRBV3-2	TRBJ1-6	-	-
CAWSEGARGYTF	TGTGCCTGGAGTGAGGGGGCTCGGGGCTACACCTTC	TRBV30	TRBJ1-2	-	TRBD1
CASSRTPIEVGTEAFF	TGCGCCAGCAGCCGAACACCTATAGAAGTGGGCACTGAAGCTTTCTTT	TRBV5-1	TRBJ1-1	-	-
CASSPRLAGVVDEQYF	TGTGCCAGCAGCCCCAGACTAGCGGGGGTGGTTGACGAGCAGTACTTC	TRBV11-2	TRBJ2-7	-	TRBD2
CASSSPQGNYGYTF	TGTGCCAGCAGCTCGCCACAGGGCAACTATGGCTACACCTTC	TRBV7-9	TRBJ1-2	-	-
CASSHGGRQFF	TGTGCCAGCAGCCACGGGGGACGACAGTTCTTC	TRBV6-5	TRBJ2-1	-	-
CASRSGDTRNTEAFF	TGTGCCAGCAGATCAGGGGACACCCGGAACACTGAAGCTTTCTTT	TRBV9	TRBJ1-1	-	-
CASSLSGNLNTEAFF	TGCGCCAGCAGCTTGTCAGGGAATTTGAACACTGAAGCTTTCTTT	TRBV5-1	TRBJ1-1	-	-
CASSQDGDSPGDTQYF	TGTGCCAGCAGCCAAGATGGGGACTCACCTGGAGATACGCAGTATTTT	TRBV4-2	TRBJ2-3	once	-
CASSEGVGVEQYF	TGTGCCAGCAGTGAAGGGGTGGGGGTCGAGCAGTACTTC	TRBV2	TRBJ2-7	-	-
CASSSTGVGDGYTF	TGTGCCAGCAGTTCGACAGGGGTCGGTGATGGCTACACCTTC	TRBV6-5	TRBJ1-2	-	TRBD1
CASSLGDSNEKLFF	TGTGCCAGCAGCTTGGGGGACAGTAATGAAAAACTGTTTTTT	TRBV7-9	TRBJ1-4	-	TRBD1
CASSLVGSGGSRDTQYF	TGTGCCAGCAGCTTAGTTGGTAGCGGGGGCTCTCGAGATACGCAGTATTTT	TRBV11-2	TRBJ2-3	-	TRBD2
CASSFAGVTEQYF	TGTGCCAGCAGTTTTGCGGGAGTGACCGAGCAGTACTTC	TRBV12-3/TRBV12-4	TRBJ2-7	-	TRBD2
CSASMASGSYEQYF	TGCAGTGCTAGTATGGCTAGCGGCTCCTACGAGCAGTACTTC	TRBV20-1	TRBJ2-7	-	TRBD2
CASSHLGEGRMTGYTF	TGTGCCAGCAGCCACCTTGGCGAGGGCAGGATGACTGGCTACACCTTC	TRBV4-2	TRBJ1-2	-	-
CASRDRPYNEQFF	TGCGCCAGCAGGGACAGGCCCTACAATGAGCAGTTCTTC	TRBV5-1	TRBJ2-1	-	TRBD1
CASSLGGITEAFF	TGTGCCAGCAGTTTGGGGGGAATAACTGAAGCTTTCTTT	TRBV12-3/TRBV12-4	TRBJ1-1	few	-
CAWSDPIKLFF	TGTGCCTGGAGTGACCCCATAAAACTGTTTTTT	TRBV30	TRBJ1-4	-	-
CASSLNTLGGWKFF	TGCGCCAGCAGCTTGAATACACTGGGGGGATGGAAGTTCTTC	TRBV5-1	TRBJ2-1	-	-
CASSLWDRGGEKLFF	TGTGCCAGCAGCTTATGGGACAGAGGGGGTGAAAAACTGTTTTTT	TRBV7-2	TRBJ1-4	-	TRBD1